This entry lists 10 T cell receptor beta chains sequenced from one sample in a study of CD8 T cells in Susac syndrome. Random hexamers were used to reverse transcribe the RNA input (about 0.45 to 1 ug). TCRdb independently ran MiXCR on the immunoSEQ multiplex PCR reads; one entry per CDR3 protein. The sample carries some 70,000 distinct CDR3 sequences, approximately 96% recorded once. The sequencing sample was made of CD8+ T cells from PBMCs. These receptors came from a human donor with multiple sclerosis.

The CDR3 here is CASSVVGGNGPAGELFF. CDR3 DNA sequence: TGTGCCAGCAGCGTAGTAGGCGGGAACGGTCCCGCCGGGGAGCTGTTTTTT. The chain employs TRBV9 and TRBJ2-2; D may be TRBD2 (6 bases). CDR3 length equals 17 residues. The V end was cut by 0 bases, the J end by 6 bases, with 18 bases between. The germline V gene has CDR1 SGDLS and CDR2 YYNGEE.

This rearrangement joins TRBV12-3 or TRBV12-4 to TRBJ1-1; D is unresolved. Trimming stripped 5 bases from V and 4 bases from J, with 14 bases between. This CDR3 contains 14 residues. In nucleotides, the CDR3 is TGTGCCAGCAGTACTGGACCGATGGGCACTGAAGCTTTCTTT. Translated, it gives CASSTGPMGTEAFF.

The chain carries TRBV20-1 and TRBJ2-7; 7 nucleotides align to TRBD2. The germline CDR1 and CDR2 sequences are DFQATT and SNEGSKA (reference sequence). This CDR3 has 14 residues. V was pared by 4 bases and J by 5 bases, with 11 bases of the junction left unmatched. The CDR3 region is CSAKNTRESNEQYF. In DNA, the CDR3 is TGCAGTGCTAAGAACACGCGGGAGAGTAACGAGCAGTACTTC.

The chain combines TRBV20-1 with TRBJ2-3; the match to TRBD2 covers 8 bases. The CDR3 is 16 residues long. Germline V gives CDR1 DFQATT, CDR2 SNEGSKA (reference sequence). After removal of 0 bases from V and 2 bases from J, the junction contained 7 bases not matched to a gene. CDR3 nucleotides: TGCAGTGCTAGAGATTGGAGAGCGGGGGACACAGATACGCAGTATTTT. Amino acid sequence: CSARDWRAGDTDTQYF.

The chain couples TRBV7-2 to TRBJ2-7, with TRBD1 as a possible D gene (6 bases). Trimming cost V 5 bases and J 0 bases, with 17 bases left between them. The CDR3 is 16 amino acids. Germline CDR1 reads SGHTA; CDR2 reads FQGNSA. DNA for the CDR3: TGTGCCAGCAGCCCACATCCCCCACAGGGCTCCTACGAGCAGTACTTC. It specifies CASSPHPPQGSYEQYF.

V usage is TRBV4-2 and J usage is TRBJ1-2; a weak D match, TRBD1 (6 bases). CDR1 and CDR2 from the germline V gene are LGHNA and YNFKEQ. This CDR3 has 14 residues. V lost 0 bases and J lost 5, with 10 bases in between. This chain's CDR3 is CASSQDWDTYGYTF. CDR3 in DNA: TGTGCCAGCAGCCAAGATTGGGACACATATGGCTACACCTTC.

This chain links TRBV2 with TRBJ2-7, with 8 bases that match TRBD1. CDR3 length: 12 residues. Trimming removed 6 bases from V and 6 bases from J; junction bases left unmatched: 4. Germline V CDR1 and CDR2: SNHLY, FYNNEI. CDR3 region: CASRGTGGEQYF. The CDR3, as DNA: TGTGCCAGCAGAGGGACAGGAGGCGAGCAGTACTTC.

The chain carries TRBV7-2 and TRBJ1-2; weak D call: TRBD1 (6 bases). The CDR3 totals 15 residues. Trimming removed 5 bases from V and 4 bases from J, with 17 bases in between. In germline, CDR1 is SGHTA, CDR2 FQGNSA. The CDR3: CASSLDRPRGYGYTF. The CDR3, as DNA: TGTGCCAGCAGCCTCGACAGGCCCCGAGGCTATGGCTACACCTTC.

This clonotype was recorded once. CDR3 nucleotide sequence: TGTGCCAGCAGCTTAGGAAGTTCTGATCTCGAAAAACTGTTTTTT. Its protein is CASSLGSSDLEKLFF. The rearrangement links TRBV7-9 to TRBJ1-4, with D unresolved. Per the germline V gene, CDR1 is SEHNR and CDR2 is FQNEAQ (reference sequence). CDR3 length: 15 residues. V dropped 1 base and J dropped 8 bases, with 14 bases sitting between them.

The V call is TRBV3-1, the J call TRBJ2-7; no clear D. Germline CDR1 is LGHDT and CDR2 is YNNKEL (reference sequence). The CDR3 sequence is 13 residues long. V shed 4 bases and J shed 3 bases, with 10 bases lying between them. The CDR3 DNA reads TGTGCCAGCAGCCCGCGATTCGACTACGAGCAGTACTTC. Translated: CASSPRFDYEQYF.